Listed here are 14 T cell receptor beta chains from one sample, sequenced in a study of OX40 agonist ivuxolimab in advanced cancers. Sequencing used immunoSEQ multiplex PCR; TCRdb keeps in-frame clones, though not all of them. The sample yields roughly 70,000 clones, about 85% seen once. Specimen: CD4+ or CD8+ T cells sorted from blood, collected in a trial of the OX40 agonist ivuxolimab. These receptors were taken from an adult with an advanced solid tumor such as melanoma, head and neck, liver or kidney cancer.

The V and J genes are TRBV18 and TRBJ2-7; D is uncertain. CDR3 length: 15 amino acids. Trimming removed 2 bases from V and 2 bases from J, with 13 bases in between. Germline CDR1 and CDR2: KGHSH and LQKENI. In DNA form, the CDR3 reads TGTGCCAGCTCACCATCCTTGGACGGAGCCTACGAGCAGTACTTC. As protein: CASSPSLDGAYEQYF.

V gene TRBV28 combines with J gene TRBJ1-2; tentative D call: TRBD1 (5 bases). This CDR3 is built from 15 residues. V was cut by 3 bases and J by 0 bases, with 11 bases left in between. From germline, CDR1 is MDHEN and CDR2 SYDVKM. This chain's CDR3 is CASSLGTAANYGYTF. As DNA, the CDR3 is TGTGCCAGCAGTTTGGGGACCGCTGCTAACTATGGCTACACCTTC.

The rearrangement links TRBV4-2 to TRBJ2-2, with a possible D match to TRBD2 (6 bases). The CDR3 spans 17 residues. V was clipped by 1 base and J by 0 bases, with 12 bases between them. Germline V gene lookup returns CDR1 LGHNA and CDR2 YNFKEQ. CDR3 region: CASSQVRGLTNTGELFF. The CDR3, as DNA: TGTGCCAGCAGCCAAGTCCGGGGACTGACGAACACCGGGGAGCTGTTTTTT.

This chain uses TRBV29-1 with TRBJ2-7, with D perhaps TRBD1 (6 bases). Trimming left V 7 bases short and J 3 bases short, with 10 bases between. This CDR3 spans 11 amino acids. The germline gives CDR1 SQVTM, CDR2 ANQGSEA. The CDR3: CSGGTIYEQYF. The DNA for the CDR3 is TGCAGCGGGGGGACAATCTACGAGCAGTACTTC.

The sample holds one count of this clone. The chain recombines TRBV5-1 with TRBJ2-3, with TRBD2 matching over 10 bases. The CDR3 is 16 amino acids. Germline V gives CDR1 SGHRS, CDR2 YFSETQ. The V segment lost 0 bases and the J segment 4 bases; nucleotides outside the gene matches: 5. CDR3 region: CASSLAPGTSADTQYF. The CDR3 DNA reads TGCGCCAGCAGCTTGGCCCCCGGGACTAGCGCAGATACGCAGTATTTT. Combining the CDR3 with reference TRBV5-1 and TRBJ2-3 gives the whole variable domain KAGVTQTPRYLIKTRGQQVTLSCSPISGHRSVSWYQQTPGQGLQFLFEYFSETQRNKGNFPGRFSGRQFSNSRSEMNVSTLELGDSALYLCASSLAPGTSADTQYFGPGTRLTVL.

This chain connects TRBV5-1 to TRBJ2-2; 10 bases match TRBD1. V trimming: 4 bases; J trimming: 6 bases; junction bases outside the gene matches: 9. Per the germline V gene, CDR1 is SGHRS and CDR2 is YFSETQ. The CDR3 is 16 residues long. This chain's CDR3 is CASSLPGQGTPGELFF. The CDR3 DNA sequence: TGCGCCAGCAGCCTACCGGGACAGGGGACTCCCGGGGAGCTGTTTTTT.

The CDR3 DNA reads TGTGCCTCCTGGAGGGGAATTGAGGTCCATGAGCAGTTCTTC. It is translated as CASWRGIEVHEQFF. The V call is TRBV10-3, the J call TRBJ2-1; weak D call: TRBD2 (6 bases). The CDR3 contains 14 residues. Germline V lookup: CDR1 ENHRY, CDR2 SYGVKD. Trimming took 11 bases from V and 8 from J, leaving 22 bases between them.

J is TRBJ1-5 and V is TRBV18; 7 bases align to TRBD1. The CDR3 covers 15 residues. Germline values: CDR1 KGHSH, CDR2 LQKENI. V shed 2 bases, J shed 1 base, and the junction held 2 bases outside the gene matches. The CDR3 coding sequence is TGTGCCAGCTCACCAACGGGACAGAGCAATCAGCCCCAGCATTTT. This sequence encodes CASSPTGQSNQPQHF.

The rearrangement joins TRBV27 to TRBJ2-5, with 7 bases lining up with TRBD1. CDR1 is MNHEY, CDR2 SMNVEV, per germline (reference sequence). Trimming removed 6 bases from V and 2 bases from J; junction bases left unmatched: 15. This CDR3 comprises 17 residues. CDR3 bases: TGTGCCAGCAGCTATTCCCGACAGGGCGCGAGGCAAGAGACCCAGTACTTC. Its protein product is CASSYSRQGARQETQYF.

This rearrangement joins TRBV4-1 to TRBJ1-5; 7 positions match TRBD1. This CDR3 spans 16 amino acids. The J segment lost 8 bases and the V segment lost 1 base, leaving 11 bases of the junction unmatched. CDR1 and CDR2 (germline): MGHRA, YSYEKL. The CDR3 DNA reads TGCGCCAGCAGCCAAGGGGCGCAGGGGGGACAGAAGCCCCAGCATTTT. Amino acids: CASSQGAQGGQKPQHF.

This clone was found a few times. The CDR3 loop is CARGNQPQHF. CDR3 bases: TGTGCCCGAGGGAATCAGCCCCAGCATTTT. The chain joins TRBV14 to TRBJ1-5, with D unresolved. Trimming stripped 11 bases from V and 4 bases from J, with 6 bases between. CDR1 and CDR2 (germline): SGHDN, FVKESK. The CDR3 length is 10 residues.

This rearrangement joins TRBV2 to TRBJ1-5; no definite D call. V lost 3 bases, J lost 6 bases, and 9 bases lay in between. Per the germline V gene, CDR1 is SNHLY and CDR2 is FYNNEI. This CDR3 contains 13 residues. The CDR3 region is CASSEGISQPQHF. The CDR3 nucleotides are TGTGCCAGCAGTGAGGGGATCAGTCAGCCCCAGCATTTT.

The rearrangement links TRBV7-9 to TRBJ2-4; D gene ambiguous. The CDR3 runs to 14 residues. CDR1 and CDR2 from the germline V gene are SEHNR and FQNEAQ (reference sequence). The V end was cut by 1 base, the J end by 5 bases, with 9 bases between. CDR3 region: CASSLGSPENIQYF. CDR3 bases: TGTGCCAGCAGCTTAGGTAGCCCCGAAAACATTCAGTACTTC. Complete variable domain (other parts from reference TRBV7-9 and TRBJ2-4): DTGVSQNPRHKITKRGQNVTFRCDPISEHNRLYWYRQTLGQGPEFLTYFQNEAQLEKSRLLSDRFSAERPKGSFSTLEIQRTEQGDSAMYLCASSLGSPENIQYFGAGTRLSVL.

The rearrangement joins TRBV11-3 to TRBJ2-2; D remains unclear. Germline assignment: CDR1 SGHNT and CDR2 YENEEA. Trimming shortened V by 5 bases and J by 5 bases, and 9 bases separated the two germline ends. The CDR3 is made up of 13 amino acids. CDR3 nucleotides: TGTGCCAGCAGCCTATCTAGAACCGGGGAGCTGTTTTTT. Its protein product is CASSLSRTGELFF.